Following are 14 T cell receptor beta chains from one sample sequenced in a study of cytomegalovirus exposure and HLA in healthy donors (dated by TCRdb to the late 2010s). Preparation of the library involved the immunoSEQ multiplex PCR assay. The clones in this table, taken by TCRdb from immuneACCESS, are in-frame only. Not every clone is retained; where verified, under half of the shortfall comes from an unresolved V gene, and the cause of the rest is unknown. The sample table lists fewer than 120,000 clones, 70% to 90% of them with a count of one. Clones ranked in the top ten supply approximately 1.4% of the sample. The specimen was PBMCs. Source of these receptors: a woman aged 30 to 39 in good health and CMV-seropositive.

This rearrangement joins TRBV2 to TRBJ1-4; no reliable D call. Germline CDR1 and CDR2: SNHLY and FYNNEI. V gave up 6 bases and J gave up 0 bases, with 5 bases separating them. The length of the CDR3 is 13 residues. CDR3 coding DNA: TGTGCCAGCAGAATTACAACTAATGAAAAACTGTTTTTT. It specifies CASRITTNEKLFF.

The genes are TRBV4-3 and TRBJ2-7; TRBD2 aligns across 8 bases. The V gene end was trimmed by 5 bases and the J gene end by 3 bases; junction bases not matched to a gene: 9. The CDR3 loop spans 15 amino acids. CDR1 LGHNA and CDR2 YSLEER come from the germline V gene. This CDR3 is CASSAGLAGNYEQYF. CDR3 coding DNA: TGCGCCAGCAGCGCCGGCCTAGCGGGCAACTACGAGCAGTACTTC.

The chain uses TRBV29-1 and TRBJ2-5; D perhaps matches TRBD2 (5 bases). This CDR3 has 14 residues. V dropped 1 base and J dropped 5 bases, with 14 bases sitting between them. Germline V CDR1 and CDR2: SQVTM, ANQGSEA. CDR3 DNA sequence: TGCAGCGTTGAAGGATTAGCGCTTCGGGAGACCCAGTACTTC. Its protein product is CSVEGLALRETQYF.

This sequence joins TRBV5-1 and TRBJ2-5; possibly TRBD2 for D (6 bases). V gave up 5 bases and J gave up 2 bases, with 16 bases separating them. Germline CDR1 SGHRS, CDR2 YFSETQ. CDR3 length equals 15 residues. CDR3 sequence: CASRPTGTAQETQYF. CDR3 nucleotides: TGCGCCAGCAGGCCGACCGGGACTGCACAAGAGACCCAGTACTTC.

The rearrangement joins TRBV25-1 to TRBJ2-6; the D gene is possibly TRBD1 (5 bases). CDR1 and CDR2 from the germline V gene are MGHDK and SYGVNS. The CDR3 consists of 15 residues. Deletions cut 7 bases from V and 1 base from J, with 11 bases between. CDR3 nucleotides: TGTGCCAGCAACGATCCAGGGTCTGGGGCCAACGTCCTGACTTTC. It encodes CASNDPGSGANVLTF.

The V call is TRBV7-2, the J call TRBJ2-1; 13 nucleotides align to TRBD2. This CDR3 is 16 amino acids long. J was trimmed by 4 bases and V by 4 bases; bases with no gene match: 4. From germline, CDR1 is SGHTA and CDR2 FQGNSA. DNA of the CDR3: TGTGCCAGCAGCTCCGCGGGACTAGCGGGATACAATGAGCAGTTCTTC. This gives the protein CASSSAGLAGYNEQFF. The complete variable domain, with remaining parts taken from reference TRBV7-2 and TRBJ2-1, reads GAGVSQSPSNKVTEKGKDVELRCDPISGHTALYWYRQSLGQGLEFLIYFQGNSAPDKSGLPSDRFSAERTGGSVSTLTIQRTQQEDSAVYLCASSSAGLAGYNEQFFGPGTRLTVL.

The genes are TRBV15 and TRBJ2-7; D is possibly TRBD2 (6 bases). The CDR3 spans 14 residues. Per the germline V gene, CDR1 is LNHNV and CDR2 is YYDKDF (reference sequence). V shed 5 bases and J shed 6 bases, with 17 bases lying between them. The CDR3 region has the DNA TGTGCCACCAGCTTTCAGACCGGGGGAGGCGAGCAGTACTTC. Amino acid sequence: CATSFQTGGGEQYF.

The rearrangement joins TRBV29-1 to TRBJ1-4; possibly TRBD1 for D (5 bases). CDR1 is SQVTM, CDR2 ANQGSEA, per germline. This CDR3 spans 12 amino acids. Trimming pared 6 bases from V and 4 bases from J, leaving 9 bases between. CDR3: CSVRVDNEKLFF. In nucleotides, the CDR3 is TGCAGCGTCAGGGTGGATAATGAAAAACTGTTTTTT.

This clone was observed a single time. The rearrangement links TRBV30 to TRBJ1-2; tentatively, D is TRBD1 (5 bases). Germline values: CDR1 GTSNPN, CDR2 SVGIG (reference sequence). V was shortened by 3 bases and J by 4 bases, with 15 bases between the two germline ends. This CDR3 is 14 amino acids long. CDR3 DNA sequence: TGTGCCTGGAGCCTGCAGGGTAGGTTCTATGGCTACACCTTC. It specifies CAWSLQGRFYGYTF.

The rearrangement joins TRBV28 to TRBJ1-5, with D uncertain. Looked up from germline, CDR1 is MDHEN and CDR2 is SYDVKM. With 4 bases removed from V and 8 bases from J, the gap between germline ends came to 12 bases. The CDR3 totals 13 residues. The CDR3 loop reads CASSWEGRKPQHF. CDR3 bases: TGTGCCAGCAGTTGGGAGGGTCGGAAGCCCCAGCATTTT. Full variable domain (remainder filled in from reference TRBV28 and TRBJ1-5): DVKVTQSSRYLVKRTGEKVFLECVQDMDHENMFWYRQDPGLGLRLIYFSYDVKMKEKGDIPEGYSVSREKKERFSLILESASTNQTSMYLCASSWEGRKPQHFGDGTRLSIL.

This clone is a singleton in its sample. This chain connects TRBV9 to TRBJ2-5; TRBD1 might be the D (5 bases). Trimming left V 0 bases short and J 1 base short, with 7 bases between. The CDR3 loop spans 14 amino acids. The germline gives CDR1 SGDLS, CDR2 YYNGEE. The CDR3 nucleotides read TGTGCCAGCAGCGTAGGAACAGGCCAAGAGACCCAGTACTTC. Its protein is CASSVGTGQETQYF.

The J gene is TRBJ1-2, the V gene TRBV2; the match to TRBD1 covers 9 bases. The CDR3 length is 14 residues. J gave up 2 bases and V 6 bases, and 4 bases lay outside the gene matches. CDR1 and CDR2 from the germline V gene are SNHLY and FYNNEI. The DNA of the CDR3 is TGTGCCAGCAGACACAGGGGGCTGAACTATGGCTACACCTTC. Translated: CASRHRGLNYGYTF.

The chain joins TRBV11-2 to TRBJ2-2, with 7 positions matching TRBD1. There are 17 residues in the CDR3. Germline V lookup: CDR1 SGHAT, CDR2 FQNNGV. V lost 3 bases to trimming and J lost 6 bases; unmatched junction nucleotides: 13. CDR3 DNA sequence: TGTGCCAGCAGCTTTAGGCGACAGGGCTCCCGGGCCGGGGAGCTGTTTTTT. Amino acids: CASSFRRQGSRAGELFF.

The chain uses TRBV4-3 and TRBJ2-5; 9 bases align to TRBD2. CDR3 length equals 16 residues. Trimming cost V 0 bases and J 5 bases; bases outside gene matches: 7. CDR1 is LGHNA, CDR2 YSLEER, per germline. CDR3 nucleotides: TGCGCCAGCAGCCAAGATCGGGCTAGCGGGGCGGAGACCCAGTACTTC. It encodes CASSQDRASGAETQYF.